This T cell receptor (beta chain) was obtained from a study of beta chain features in type 1 diabetes. All of the isolated RNA was reverse transcribed, so expressed TCRB transcripts were sequenced. Assay used: immunoSEQ multiplex PCR; TCRdb lists only in-frame clones, some missing. The data contain some 330,000 clones, approximately 10% of them seen just once; the ten biggest clones take up approximately 0.016%. This clone was seen a few times. The V gene lost 1 base and the J gene lost 7 bases, with 10 bases spanning the gap. Germline-derived CDR1 and CDR2 are SGHTA and FQGNSA. The CDR3 loop spans 13 amino acids.

The chain employs TRBV7-2 and TRBJ1-1, with D possibly TRBD1 on 5 matching bases. The material sequenced was naive CD4+ T cells from blood. The sequence was collected from a woman aged 25-40 years in good health. The CDR3 DNA reads TGTGCCAGCAGCTTAGATAGGGGTTATGAAGCTTTCTTT. It specifies CASSLDRGYEAFF.